This note documents a single TCR beta chain sequence. This record comes from a study of blood T cell repertoires in COVID-19. Study context: Both acute and convalescent COVID-19 samples were obtained from the United States, Italy and Spain. T cells, B-cell-depleted T cells, or PBMCs supplied cDNA or gDNA.

The germline V gene has CDR1 SGHRS and CDR2 YFSETQ. The CDR3 has 15 amino acids. V was pared by 4 bases and J by 4 bases, with 16 bases between. Authors' methods: The authors estimated nucleated cell counts from reference gene primer amplification. Some clones are missing from TCRdb's copy, which holds only in-frame ones; the method was immunoSEQ multiplex PCR. That table is the source of V, J and clone size, and D and trimming were worked out from the DNA. The table has fewer than 150,000 clones, 86% seen once; the top ten hold about 7.4%. The rearrangement links TRBV5-1 to TRBJ2-3; D is unclear. The sequence was collected from a man aged 65-85 years who had recovered from COVID-19. Sequenced input: peripheral blood. CDR3 residues: CASSPWWAASDTQYF. The CDR3 bases are TGCGCCAGCAGCCCCTGGTGGGCCGCCTCAGATACGCAGTATTTT. Combining the CDR3 with reference TRBV5-1 and TRBJ2-3 gives the whole variable domain KAGVTQTPRYLIKTRGQQVTLSCSPISGHRSVSWYQQTPGQGLQFLFEYFSETQRNKGNFPGRFSGRQFSNSRSEMNVSTLELGDSALYLCASSPWWAASDTQYFGPGTRLTVL.